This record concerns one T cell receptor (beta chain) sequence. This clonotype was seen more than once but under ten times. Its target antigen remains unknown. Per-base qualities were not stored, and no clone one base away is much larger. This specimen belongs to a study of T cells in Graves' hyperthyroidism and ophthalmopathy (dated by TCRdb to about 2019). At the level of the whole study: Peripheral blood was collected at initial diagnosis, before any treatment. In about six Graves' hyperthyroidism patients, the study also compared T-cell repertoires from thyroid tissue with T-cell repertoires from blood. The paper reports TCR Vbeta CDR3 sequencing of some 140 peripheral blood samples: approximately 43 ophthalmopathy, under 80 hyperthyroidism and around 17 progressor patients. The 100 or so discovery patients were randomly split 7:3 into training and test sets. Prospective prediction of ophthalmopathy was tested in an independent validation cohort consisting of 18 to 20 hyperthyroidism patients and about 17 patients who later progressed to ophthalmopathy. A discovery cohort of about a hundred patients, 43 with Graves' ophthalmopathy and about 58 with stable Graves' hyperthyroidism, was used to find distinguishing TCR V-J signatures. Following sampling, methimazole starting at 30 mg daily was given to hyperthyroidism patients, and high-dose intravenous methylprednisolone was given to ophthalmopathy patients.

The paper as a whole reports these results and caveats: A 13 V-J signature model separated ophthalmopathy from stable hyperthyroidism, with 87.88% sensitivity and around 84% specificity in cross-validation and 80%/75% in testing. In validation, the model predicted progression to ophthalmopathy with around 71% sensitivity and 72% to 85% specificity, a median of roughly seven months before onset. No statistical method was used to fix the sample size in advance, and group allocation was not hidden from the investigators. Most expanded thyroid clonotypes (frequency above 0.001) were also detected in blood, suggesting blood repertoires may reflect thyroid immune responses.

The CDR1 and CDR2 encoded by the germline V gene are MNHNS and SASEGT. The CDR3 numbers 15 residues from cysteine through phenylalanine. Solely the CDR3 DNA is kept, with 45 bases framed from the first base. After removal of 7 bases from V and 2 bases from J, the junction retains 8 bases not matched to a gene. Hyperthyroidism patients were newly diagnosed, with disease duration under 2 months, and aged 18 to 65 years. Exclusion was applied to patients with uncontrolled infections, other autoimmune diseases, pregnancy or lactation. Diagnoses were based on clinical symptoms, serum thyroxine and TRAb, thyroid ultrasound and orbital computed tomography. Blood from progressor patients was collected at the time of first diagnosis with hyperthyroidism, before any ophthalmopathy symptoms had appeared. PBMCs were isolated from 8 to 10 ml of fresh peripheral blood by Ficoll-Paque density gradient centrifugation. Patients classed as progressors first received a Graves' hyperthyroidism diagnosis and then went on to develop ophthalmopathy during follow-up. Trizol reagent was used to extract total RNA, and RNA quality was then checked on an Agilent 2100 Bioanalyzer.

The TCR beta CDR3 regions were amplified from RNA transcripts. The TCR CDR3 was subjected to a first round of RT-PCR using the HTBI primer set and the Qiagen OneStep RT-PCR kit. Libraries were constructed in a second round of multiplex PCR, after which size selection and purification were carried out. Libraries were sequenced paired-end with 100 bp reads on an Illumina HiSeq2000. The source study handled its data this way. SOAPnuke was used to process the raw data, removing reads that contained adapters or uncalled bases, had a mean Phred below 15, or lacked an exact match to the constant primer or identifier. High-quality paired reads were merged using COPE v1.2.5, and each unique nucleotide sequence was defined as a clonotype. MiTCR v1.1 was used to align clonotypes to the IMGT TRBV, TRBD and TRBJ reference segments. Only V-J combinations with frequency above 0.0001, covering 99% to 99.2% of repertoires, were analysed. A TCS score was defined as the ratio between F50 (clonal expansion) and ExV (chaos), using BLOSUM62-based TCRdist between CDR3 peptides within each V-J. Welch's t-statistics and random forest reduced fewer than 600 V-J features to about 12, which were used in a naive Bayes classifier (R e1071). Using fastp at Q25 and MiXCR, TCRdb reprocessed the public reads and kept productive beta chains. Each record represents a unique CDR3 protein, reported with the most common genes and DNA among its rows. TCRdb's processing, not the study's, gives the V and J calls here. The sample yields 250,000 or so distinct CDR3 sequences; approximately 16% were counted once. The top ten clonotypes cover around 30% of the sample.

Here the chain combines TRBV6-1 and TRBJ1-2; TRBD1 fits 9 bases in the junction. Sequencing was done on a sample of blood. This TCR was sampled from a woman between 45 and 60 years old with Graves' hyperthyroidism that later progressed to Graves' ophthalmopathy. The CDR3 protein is CASTTGQGFNYGYTF. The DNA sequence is TGTGCCAGCACGACGGGACAGGGATTCAACTATGGCTACACCTTC.